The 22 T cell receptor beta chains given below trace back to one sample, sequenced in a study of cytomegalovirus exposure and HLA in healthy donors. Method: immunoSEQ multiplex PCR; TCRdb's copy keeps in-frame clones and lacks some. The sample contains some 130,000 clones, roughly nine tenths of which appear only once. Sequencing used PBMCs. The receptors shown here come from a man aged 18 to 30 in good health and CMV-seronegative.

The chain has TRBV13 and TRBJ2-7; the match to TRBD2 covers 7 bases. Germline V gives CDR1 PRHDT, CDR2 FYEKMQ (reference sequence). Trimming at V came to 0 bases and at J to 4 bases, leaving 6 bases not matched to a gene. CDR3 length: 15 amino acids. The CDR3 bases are TGTGCCAGCAGCTTAGGAGCGGGACTTGTTTACGAGCAGTACTTC. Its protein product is CASSLGAGLVYEQYF.

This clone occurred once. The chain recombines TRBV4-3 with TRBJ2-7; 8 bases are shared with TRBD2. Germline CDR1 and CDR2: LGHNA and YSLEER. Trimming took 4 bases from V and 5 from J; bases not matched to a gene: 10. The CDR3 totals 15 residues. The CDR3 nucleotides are TGCGCCAGCAGCCGACAGCGGGAGTGGGTTAACGAGCAGTACTTC. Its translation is CASSRQREWVNEQYF.

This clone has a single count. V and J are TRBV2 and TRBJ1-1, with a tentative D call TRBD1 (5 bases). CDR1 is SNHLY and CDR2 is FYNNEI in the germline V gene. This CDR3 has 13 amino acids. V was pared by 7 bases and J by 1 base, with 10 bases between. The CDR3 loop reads CASTPTANTEAFF. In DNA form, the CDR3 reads TGTGCCAGCACCCCGACAGCGAACACTGAAGCTTTCTTT. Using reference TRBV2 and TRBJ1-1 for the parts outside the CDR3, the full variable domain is EPEVTQTPSHQVTQMGQEVILRCVPISNHLYFYWYRQILGQKVEFLVSFYNNEISEKSEIFDDQFSVERPDGSNFTLKIRSTKLEDSAMYFCASTPTANTEAFFGQGTRLTVV.

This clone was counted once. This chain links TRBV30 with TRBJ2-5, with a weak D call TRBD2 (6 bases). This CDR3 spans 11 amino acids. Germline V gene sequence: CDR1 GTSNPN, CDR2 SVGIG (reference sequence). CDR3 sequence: CAGRERETQYF. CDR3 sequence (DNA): TGTGCAGGGCGGGAAAGAGAGACCCAGTACTTC.

CDR3 sequence (DNA): TGTGCCAGCAGCTTACAACAGGACGACTATGGCTACACCTTC. Translation: CASSLQQDDYGYTF. This chain uses TRBV7-2 with TRBJ1-2; possible D gene TRBD1, 5 bases. V was clipped by 2 bases and J by 3 bases, with 10 bases between them. There are 14 residues in the CDR3. From germline, CDR1 is SGHTA and CDR2 FQGNSA.

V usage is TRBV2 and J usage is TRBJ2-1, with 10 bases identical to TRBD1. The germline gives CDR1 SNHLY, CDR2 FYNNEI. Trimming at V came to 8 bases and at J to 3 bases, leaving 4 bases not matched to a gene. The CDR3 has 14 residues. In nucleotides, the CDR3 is TGTGCCAGCGACAGGGGGCAGTTCTACAATGAGCAGTTCTTC. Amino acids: CASDRGQFYNEQFF.

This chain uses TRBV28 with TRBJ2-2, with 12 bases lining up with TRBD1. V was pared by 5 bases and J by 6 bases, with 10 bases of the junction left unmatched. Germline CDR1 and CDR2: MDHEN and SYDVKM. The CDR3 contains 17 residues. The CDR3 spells CASSRLGTGGFSGELFF. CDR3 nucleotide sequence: TGTGCCAGCAGTCGCCTAGGGACAGGGGGCTTTTCCGGGGAGCTGTTTTTT.

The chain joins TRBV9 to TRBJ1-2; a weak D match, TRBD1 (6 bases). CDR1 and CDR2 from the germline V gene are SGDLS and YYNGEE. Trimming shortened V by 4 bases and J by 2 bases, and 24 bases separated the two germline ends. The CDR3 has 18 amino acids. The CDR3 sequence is CASSSILPGHVTNYGYTF. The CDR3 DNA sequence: TGTGCCAGCAGCAGTATTTTACCGGGACACGTTACGAACTATGGCTACACCTTC. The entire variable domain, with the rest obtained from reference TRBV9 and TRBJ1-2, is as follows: DSGVTQTPKHLITATGQRVTLRCSPRSGDLSVYWYQQSLDQGLQFLIQYYNGEERAKGNILERFSAQQFPDLHSELNLSSLELGDSALYFCASSSILPGHVTNYGYTFGSGTRLTVV.

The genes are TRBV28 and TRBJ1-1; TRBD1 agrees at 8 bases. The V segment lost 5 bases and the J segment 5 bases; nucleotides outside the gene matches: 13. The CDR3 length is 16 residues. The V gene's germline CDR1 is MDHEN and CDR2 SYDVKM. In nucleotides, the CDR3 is TGTGCCAGCAGTCGGAAACAAGGACAGGGATCTACTGAAGCTTTCTTT. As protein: CASSRKQGQGSTEAFF.

Here the CDR3 reads CASSLSGQGIDTQYF. CDR3 DNA sequence: TGTGCCAGCAGCCTATCCGGACAGGGCATAGATACGCAGTATTTT. V usage is TRBV11-3 and J usage is TRBJ2-3, with 8 bases that match TRBD1. Looked up from germline, CDR1 is SGHNT and CDR2 is YENEEA. Trimming at V came to 5 bases and at J to 5 bases, leaving 9 bases not matched to a gene. This CDR3 contains 15 residues.

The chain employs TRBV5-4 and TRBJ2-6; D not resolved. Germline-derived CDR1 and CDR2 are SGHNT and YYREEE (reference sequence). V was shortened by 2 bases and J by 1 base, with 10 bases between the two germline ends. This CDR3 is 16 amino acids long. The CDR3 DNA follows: TGTGCCAGCAGCTTTATTTGGAGTTCTGGGGCCAACGTCCTGACTTTC. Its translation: CASSFIWSSGANVLTF.

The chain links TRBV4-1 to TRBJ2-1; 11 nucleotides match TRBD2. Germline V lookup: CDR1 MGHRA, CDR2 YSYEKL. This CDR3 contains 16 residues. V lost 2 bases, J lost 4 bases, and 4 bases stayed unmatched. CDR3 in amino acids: CASSQPTSGIYNEQFF. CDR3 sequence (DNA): TGCGCCAGCAGCCAACCGACTAGCGGGATTTACAATGAGCAGTTCTTC.

CDR3 nucleotide sequence: TGTGCCAGTAGTGCAACCCTTGGGACTAGCGGGAGCAAATACGAGCAGTACTTC. Translated, it gives CASSATLGTSGSKYEQYF. The V call is TRBV19, the J call TRBJ2-7; 14 bases map to TRBD2. Germline CDR1 is LNHDA and CDR2 is SQIVND (reference sequence). CDR3 length equals 18 residues. J lost 4 bases, V lost 5 bases, and 13 bases had no gene match.

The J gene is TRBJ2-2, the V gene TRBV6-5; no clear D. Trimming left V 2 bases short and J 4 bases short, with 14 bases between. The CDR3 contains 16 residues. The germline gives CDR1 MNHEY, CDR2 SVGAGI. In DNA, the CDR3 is TGTGCCAGCAGTTACCTAGACTCCCGCGGCACCGGGGAGCTGTTTTTT. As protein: CASSYLDSRGTGELFF.

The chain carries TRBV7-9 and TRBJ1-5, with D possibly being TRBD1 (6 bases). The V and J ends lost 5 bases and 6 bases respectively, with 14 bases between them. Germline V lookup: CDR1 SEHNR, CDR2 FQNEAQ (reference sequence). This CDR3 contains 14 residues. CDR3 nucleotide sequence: TGTGCCAGCAGCCTGACAGGAGGTGGTCAGCCCCAGCATTTT. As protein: CASSLTGGGQPQHF.

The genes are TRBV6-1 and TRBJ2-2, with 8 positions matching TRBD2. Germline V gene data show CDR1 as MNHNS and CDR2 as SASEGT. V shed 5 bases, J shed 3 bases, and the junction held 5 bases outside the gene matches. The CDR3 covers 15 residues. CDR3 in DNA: TGTGCCAGCAGTAAAGGAGCGGGGGACACCGGGGAGCTGTTTTTT. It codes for CASSKGAGDTGELFF.

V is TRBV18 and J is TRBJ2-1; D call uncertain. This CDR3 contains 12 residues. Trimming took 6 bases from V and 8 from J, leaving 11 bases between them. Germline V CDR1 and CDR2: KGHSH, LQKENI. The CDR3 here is CASSPSVDEQFF. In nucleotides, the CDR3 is TGTGCCAGCTCTCCAAGCGTGGATGAGCAGTTCTTC.

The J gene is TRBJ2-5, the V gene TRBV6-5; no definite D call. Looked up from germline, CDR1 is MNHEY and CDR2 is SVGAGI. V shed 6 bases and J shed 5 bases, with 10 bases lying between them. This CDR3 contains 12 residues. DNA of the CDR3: TGTGCCAGCAGCTCTTGGCCGGAGACCCAGTACTTC. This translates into CASSSWPETQYF.

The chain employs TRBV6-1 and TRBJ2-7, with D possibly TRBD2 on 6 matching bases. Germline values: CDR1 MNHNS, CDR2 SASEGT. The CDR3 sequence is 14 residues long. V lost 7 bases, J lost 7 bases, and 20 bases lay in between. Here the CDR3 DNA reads TGTGCCAGCACTATACTAGCTACTGACTATGAGCAGTACTTC. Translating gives CASTILATDYEQYF.

The CDR3 nucleotides read TGCGCCAGCAGGAAGCAGGGGGACTTCGAAACTAATGAAAAACTGTTTTTT. This encodes CASRKQGDFETNEKLFF. The chain uses TRBV5-1 and TRBJ1-4, with 7 positions matching TRBD1. This CDR3 spans 17 amino acids. Germline V gene sequence: CDR1 SGHRS, CDR2 YFSETQ. J lost 1 base, V lost 5 bases, and 11 bases had no gene match. Looking up the rest from reference TRBV5-1 and TRBJ1-4 gives the full variable domain: KAGVTQTPRYLIKTRGQQVTLSCSPISGHRSVSWYQQTPGQGLQFLFEYFSETQRNKGNFPGRFSGRQFSNSRSEMNVSTLELGDSALYLCASRKQGDFETNEKLFFGSGTQLSVL.

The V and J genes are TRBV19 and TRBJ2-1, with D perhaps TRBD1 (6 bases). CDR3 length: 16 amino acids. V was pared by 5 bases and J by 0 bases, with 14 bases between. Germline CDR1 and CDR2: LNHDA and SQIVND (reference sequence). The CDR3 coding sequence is TGTGCCAGTAGTGCAGGGGCGATTAGCTCCTACAATGAGCAGTTCTTC. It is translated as CASSAGAISSYNEQFF.

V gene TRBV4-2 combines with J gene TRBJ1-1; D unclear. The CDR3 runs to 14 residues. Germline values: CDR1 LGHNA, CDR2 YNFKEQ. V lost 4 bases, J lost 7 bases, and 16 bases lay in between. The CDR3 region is CASSPQVSQFEAFF. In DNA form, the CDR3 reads TGTGCCAGCAGCCCTCAAGTGTCACAGTTTGAAGCTTTCTTT.